This T cell receptor beta chain was observed in a study of tumor-infiltrating lymphocytes in primary liver carcinoma. Study details: Tumors were staged T1-T3 N0M0 and measured 4.2 to 10 cm across. Study-level points and caveats: Whereas tumor region pairs overlapped more, tumor-adjacent and tumor-blood pairs overlapped less. Tumors had a top-250-clone fraction that was significantly higher than blood (p = 0.039).

CDR3 size: 20 residues. The germline V gene encodes CDR1 SGHNT and CDR2 YYREEE (reference sequence). Joint extraction of RNA and DNA used roughly 19-33 mg of bulk tissue that was unsorted. This clonotype is a singleton in its sample. Its specificity is not known. At one boundary the junction diverges from the germline segment, which might be a read error. A constant-region primer primed TCR beta cDNA synthesis from about 530 ng of total RNA. Construction of TCR beta libraries relied on three successive nested multiplex PCR rounds employing slightly modified ARM-PCR. It was with TRBV1-TRBV30 forward primers and a C-beta reverse primer that the first two PCR rounds were run, at about 9 cycles each. TCRdb recomputed calls from the multiplex PCR reads with MiXCR, one row per CDR3 protein. The table records under 110,000 distinct CDR3 sequences, around 66% of them present only once.

Specimen: liver tumor tissue from sampling region 2. Subset specified: tumor region T2, inferior pole. The sequence came from a woman aged 55-70 years with primary liver carcinoma and hepatitis B virus infection. This chain connects TRBV5-4 to TRBJ2-6, with 12 bases fitting TRBD1. The CDR3 nucleotides read TGTGCCAGCAGCTCTACGAACCGGGACAGGGGGCTGGTGGGGGTCAACGTCCTGACTTTC. Translated: CASSSTNRDRGLVGVNVLTF.